This T cell receptor beta chain was obtained from a study of CD8+ T cells in alopecia areata. Study context: Administration of oral tofacitinib to treated patients was at 5 to 10 mg twice daily. Overall study findings and caveats: Normal skin's resident alphabeta T cells are also sequenced in scalp samples.

Following extraction, RNA underwent reverse transcription to cDNA, which served as the sequencing template. Here immunoSEQ multiplex PCR was the method, and the copy in TCRdb shows in-frame clones only, minus some. In the table there are about 160,000 clones, 85% to 90% of which are singletons. Of note for this clone: Its matching antigen is unknown.

Alopecia areata patients had lesional scalp punch biopsies and peripheral blood taken from them. Sorting from PBMCs produced CD4+ and CD8+ T cells. This receptor was identified in a human donor with alopecia areata. This specimen was CD8+ T cells sorted from blood, taken at week 0.

The CDR3 nucleotides are TGTGCCGGCGGCGGAGATAACTATGGCTACACCTTC. It encodes CAGGGDNYGYTF. V usage is TRBV6-5 and J usage is TRBJ1-2; D is undetermined. In germline, CDR1 is MNHEY, CDR2 SVGAGI. This CDR3 region has 12 residues. Trimming stripped 11 bases from V and 1 base from J, with 11 bases between.